This is a list of T cell receptor beta chains from one sample in a study of T cell repertoires in cytomegalovirus infection. These receptors' targets are unknown. TCRdb passed the reads through MiXCR, listing each CDR3 protein once. The repertoire holds around 140,000 distinct CDR3 sequences, with around 32% as singletons. The source was CD8+ T cells from cultured PBMCs, collected from culture after CMV antigen stimulation. The origin of the receptors is a human donor in good health (CMV status not recorded). Some clones in this sample may be carry-over from other donors' samples. Both conserved end residues are part of each CDR3. D genes are given only for firm matches. Not all rows give a size; the values are once, few, many and, for expanded clones, a class.

clone size: NA; D gene: NA; V gene: TRBV2; J gene: TRBJ2-7; CDR3 protein: CASSERSGSSYEQYF; CDR3 DNA: TGTGCCAGCAGTGAAAGGTCAGGGAGCTCCTACGAGCAGTACTTC
clone size: few; D gene: NA; V gene: TRBV7-8; J gene: TRBJ1-1; CDR3 protein: CASSLGGVKYTEAFF; CDR3 DNA: TGTGCCAGCAGCTTAGGGGGCGTAAAGTACACTGAAGCTTTCTTT
clone size: NA; D gene: NA; V gene: TRBV5-1; J gene: TRBJ2-3; CDR3 protein: CASSLDQSGDTQYF; CDR3 DNA: TGCGCCAGCAGCCTCGATCAAAGCGGAGATACGCAGTATTTT
clone size: NA; D gene: NA; V gene: TRBV7-6; J gene: TRBJ2-2; CDR3 protein: CASRGARAMELFF; CDR3 DNA: TGTGCCTCCAGAGGGGCCAGGGCGATGGAGCTGTTTTTT
clone size: once; D gene: TRBD1; V gene: TRBV9; J gene: TRBJ2-2; CDR3 protein: CASSGAGGTGELFF; CDR3 DNA: TGTGCCAGCAGCGGAGCAGGGGGCACCGGGGAGCTGTTTTTT
clone size: NA; D gene: NA; V gene: TRBV5-4; J gene: TRBJ2-4; CDR3 protein: CASSPQGSIQYF; CDR3 DNA: TGTGCCAGCAGCCCCCAAGGGAGCATTCAGTACTTC
clone size: NA; D gene: NA; V gene: TRBV13; J gene: TRBJ1-2; CDR3 protein: CVSSHGTSNYGYTF; CDR3 DNA: TGTGTCAGCAGCCACGGGACATCTAACTATGGCTACACCTTC
clone size: many; D gene: NA; V gene: TRBV7-9; J gene: TRBJ2-5; CDR3 protein: CASSSVGQAQETQYF; CDR3 DNA: TGTGCCAGCAGCTCAGTAGGGCAGGCCCAAGAGACCCAGTACTTC
clone size: few; D gene: NA; V gene: TRBV12-3/TRBV12-4; J gene: TRBJ2-6; CDR3 protein: CASSGRSWANVLTF; CDR3 DNA: TGTGCCAGCAGCGGCCGCTCTTGGGCCAACGTCCTGACTTTC
clone size: NA; D gene: NA; V gene: TRBV19; J gene: TRBJ2-1; CDR3 protein: CASSIGYMNEQFF; CDR3 DNA: TGTGCCAGTAGTATAGGCTACATGAATGAGCAGTTCTTC
clone size: NA; D gene: TRBD2; V gene: TRBV7-6; J gene: TRBJ2-5; CDR3 protein: CVSSYYGLAEETQYF; CDR3 DNA: TGTGTCAGCAGTTACTATGGACTAGCGGAAGAGACCCAGTACTTC
clone size: many; D gene: NA; V gene: TRBV27; J gene: TRBJ2-5; CDR3 protein: CASSPRADPKETQYF; CDR3 DNA: TGTGCCAGCAGCCCCCGGGCGGACCCTAAAGAGACCCAGTACTTC
clone size: NA; D gene: TRBD1; V gene: TRBV28; J gene: TRBJ1-5; CDR3 protein: CASIPDRGHNQPQHF; CDR3 DNA: TGTGCCAGCATCCCGGACAGGGGGCACAATCAGCCCCAGCATTTT
clone size: NA; D gene: NA; V gene: TRBV6-4; J gene: TRBJ2-3; CDR3 protein: CASSDGLGTDTQYF; CDR3 DNA: TGTGCCAGCAGTGACGGGCTAGGAACAGATACGCAGTATTTT
clone size: few; D gene: NA; V gene: TRBV12-3/TRBV12-4; J gene: TRBJ1-1; CDR3 protein: CASRRRGTEAFF; CDR3 DNA: TGTGCCAGCAGAAGGAGGGGAACTGAAGCTTTCTTT
clone size: NA; D gene: NA; V gene: TRBV13; J gene: TRBJ2-7; CDR3 protein: CASSPTTTGQSYEQYF; CDR3 DNA: TGTGCCAGCAGCCCGACTACGACAGGACAGTCATACGAGCAGTACTTC
clone size: many; D gene: NA; V gene: TRBV28; J gene: TRBJ1-2; CDR3 protein: CASKQGWGYGYTF; CDR3 DNA: TGTGCCAGTAAACAGGGTTGGGGCTATGGCTACACCTTC
clone size: NA; D gene: TRBD1; V gene: TRBV6-6; J gene: TRBJ2-3; CDR3 protein: CASRLRPGQSTDTQYF; CDR3 DNA: TGTGCCAGCAGACTCAGGCCGGGACAGAGCACAGATACGCAGTATTTT
clone size: once; D gene: TRBD2; V gene: TRBV7-9; J gene: TRBJ2-1; CDR3 protein: CASSTTRSGGRYNEQFF; CDR3 DNA: TGTGCCAGCAGCACCACGCGAAGCGGGGGGAGGTACAATGAGCAGTTCTTC